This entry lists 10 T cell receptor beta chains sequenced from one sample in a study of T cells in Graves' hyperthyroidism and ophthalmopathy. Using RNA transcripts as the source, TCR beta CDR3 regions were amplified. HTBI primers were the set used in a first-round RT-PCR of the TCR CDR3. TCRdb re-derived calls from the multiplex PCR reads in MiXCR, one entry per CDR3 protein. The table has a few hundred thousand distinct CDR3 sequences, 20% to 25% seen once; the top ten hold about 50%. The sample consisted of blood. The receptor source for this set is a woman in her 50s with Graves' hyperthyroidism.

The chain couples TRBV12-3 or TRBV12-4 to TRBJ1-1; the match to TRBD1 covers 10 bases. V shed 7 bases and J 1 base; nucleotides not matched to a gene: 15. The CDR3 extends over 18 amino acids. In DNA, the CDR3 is TGTGCCAGCATCCCGTTCGGGACAGGGGATATTCGGAACACTGAAGCTTTCTTT. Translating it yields CASIPFGTGDIRNTEAFF.

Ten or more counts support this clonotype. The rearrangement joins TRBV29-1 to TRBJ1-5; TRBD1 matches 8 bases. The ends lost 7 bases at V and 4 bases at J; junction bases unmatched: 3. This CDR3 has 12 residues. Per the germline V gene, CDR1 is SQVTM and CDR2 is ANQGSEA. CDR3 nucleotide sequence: TGCAGCGATAGACAGGGGAATCAGCCCCAGCATTTT. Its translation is CSDRQGNQPQHF.

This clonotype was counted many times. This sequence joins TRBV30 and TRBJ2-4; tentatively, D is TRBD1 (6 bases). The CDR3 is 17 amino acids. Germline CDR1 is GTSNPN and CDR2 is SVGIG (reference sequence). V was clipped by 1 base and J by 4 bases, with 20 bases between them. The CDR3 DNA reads TGTGCCTGGAGTGCGACCCCTCGGACAGTTTTAAAAAACATTCAGTACTTC. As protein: CAWSATPRTVLKNIQYF. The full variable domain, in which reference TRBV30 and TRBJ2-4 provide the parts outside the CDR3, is SQTIHQWPATLVQPVGSPLSLECTVEGTSNPNLYWYRQAAGRGLQLLFYSVGIGQISSEVPQNLSASRPQDRQFILSSKKLLLSDSGFYLCAWSATPRTVLKNIQYFGAGTRLSVL.

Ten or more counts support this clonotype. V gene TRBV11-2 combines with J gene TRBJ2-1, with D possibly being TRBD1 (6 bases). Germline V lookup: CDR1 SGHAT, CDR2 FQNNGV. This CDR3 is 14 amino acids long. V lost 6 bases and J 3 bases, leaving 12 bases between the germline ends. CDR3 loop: CASSAGTHYNEQFF. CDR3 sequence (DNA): TGTGCCAGCAGTGCCGGGACACACTACAATGAGCAGTTCTTC. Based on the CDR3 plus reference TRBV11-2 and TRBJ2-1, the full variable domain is EAGVAQSPRYKIIEKRQSVAFWCNPISGHATLYWYQQILGQGPKLLIQFQNNGVVDDSQLPKDRFSAERLKGVDSTLKIQPAKLEDSAVYLCASSAGTHYNEQFFGPGTRLTVL.

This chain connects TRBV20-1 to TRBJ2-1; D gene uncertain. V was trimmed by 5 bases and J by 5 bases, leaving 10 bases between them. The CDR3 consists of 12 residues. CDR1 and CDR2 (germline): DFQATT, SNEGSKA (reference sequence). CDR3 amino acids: CSARLWDNEQFF. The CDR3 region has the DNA TGCAGTGCTCGTTTATGGGACAATGAGCAGTTCTTC.

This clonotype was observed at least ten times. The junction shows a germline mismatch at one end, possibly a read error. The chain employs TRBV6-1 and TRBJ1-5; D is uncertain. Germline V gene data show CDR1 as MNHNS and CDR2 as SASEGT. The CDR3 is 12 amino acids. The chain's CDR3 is CASREGNQPQHF. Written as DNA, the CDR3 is TGTGCCAGCAGAGAAGGCAATCAGCCCCAGCATTTT.

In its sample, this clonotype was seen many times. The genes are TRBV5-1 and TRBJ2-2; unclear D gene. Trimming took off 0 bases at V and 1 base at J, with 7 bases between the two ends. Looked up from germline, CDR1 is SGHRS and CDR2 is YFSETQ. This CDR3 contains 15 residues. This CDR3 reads CASSLGTVNTGELFF. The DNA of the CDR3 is TGCGCCAGCAGCTTGGGGACGGTGAACACCGGGGAGCTGTTTTTT.

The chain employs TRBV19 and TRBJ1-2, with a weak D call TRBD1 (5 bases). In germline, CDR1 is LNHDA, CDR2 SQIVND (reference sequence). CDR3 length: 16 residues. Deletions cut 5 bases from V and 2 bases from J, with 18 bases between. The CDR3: CASSVGLGTANYGYTF. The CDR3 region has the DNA TGTGCCAGTAGTGTGGGGCTAGGGACGGCGAACTATGGCTACACCTTC.

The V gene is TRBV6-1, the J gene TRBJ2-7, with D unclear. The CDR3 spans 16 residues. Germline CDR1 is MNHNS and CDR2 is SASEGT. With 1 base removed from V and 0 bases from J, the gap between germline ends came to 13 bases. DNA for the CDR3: TGTGCCAGCAGTGAAGGGACCAGGTACTTCTCCTACGAGCAGTACTTC. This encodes CASSEGTRYFSYEQYF.

The CDR3 sequence: CARRASGNEQFF. CDR3 in DNA: TGTGCCAGAAGAGCTAGCGGGAATGAGCAGTTCTTC. The chain carries TRBV12-3 or TRBV12-4 and TRBJ2-1, with 8 bases aligning to TRBD2. This CDR3 is built from 12 residues. V dropped 9 bases and J dropped 7; count of bases not matched to a gene: 5.